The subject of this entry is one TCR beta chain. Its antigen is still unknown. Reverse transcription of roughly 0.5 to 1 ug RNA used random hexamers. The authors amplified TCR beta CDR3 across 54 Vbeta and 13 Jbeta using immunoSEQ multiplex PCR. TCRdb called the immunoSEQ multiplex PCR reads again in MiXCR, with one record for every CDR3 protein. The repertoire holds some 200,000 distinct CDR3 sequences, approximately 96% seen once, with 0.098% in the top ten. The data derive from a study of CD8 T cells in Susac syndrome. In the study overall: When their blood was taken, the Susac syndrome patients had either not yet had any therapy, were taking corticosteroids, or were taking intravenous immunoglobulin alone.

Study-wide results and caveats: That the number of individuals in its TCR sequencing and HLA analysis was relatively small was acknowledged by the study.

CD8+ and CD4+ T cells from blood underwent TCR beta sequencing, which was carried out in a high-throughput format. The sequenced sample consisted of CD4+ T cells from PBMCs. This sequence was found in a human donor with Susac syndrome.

The CDR3 DNA reads as TGTGCCAGCAGCGTAGGAGTGTCAGTACAAACAGATACGCAGTATTTT. It codes for CASSVGVSVQTDTQYF. V gene TRBV9 combines with J gene TRBJ2-3; D unresolved. CDR1 is SGDLS and CDR2 is YYNGEE in the germline V gene. The CDR3 spans 16 residues. Trimming shortened V by 0 bases and J by 3 bases, and 14 bases separated the two germline ends.